What follows are 27 T cell receptor beta chains derived from one specimen sequenced in a study of T cell changes during pregnancy in multiple sclerosis. The protocol was immunoSEQ multiplex PCR, while the TCRdb copy is restricted to in-frame clones and leaves out a portion. The table includes around 40,000 clones, approximately 90% detected once. Sequencing used CD4+ T cells from peripheral blood mononuclear cells, obtained in the third trimester of pregnancy. The receptors come from a female donor in good health, enrolled as a control in a pregnancy study.

This sequence joins TRBV18 and TRBJ1-4, with D tentatively TRBD1 (5 bases). CDR1 and CDR2 from the germline V gene are KGHSH and LQKENI. The ends were cut back, 2 bases at V and 5 bases at J, with 9 bases in the middle. The length of the CDR3 is 14 residues. CDR3 loop: CASSPNGGNEKLFF. The CDR3 nucleotides are TGTGCCAGCTCACCAAATGGGGGGAATGAAAAACTGTTTTTT. Full variable domain (outside the CDR3, taken from reference TRBV18 and TRBJ1-4): NAGVMQNPRHLVRRRGQEARLRCSPMKGHSHVYWYRQLPEEGLKFMVYLQKENIIDESGMPKERFSAEFPKEGPSILRIQQVVRGDSAAYFCASSPNGGNEKLFFGSGTQLSVL.

This chain connects TRBV7-2 to TRBJ2-5; D perhaps matches TRBD2 (5 bases). The CDR3 length is 14 residues. The V end lost 0 bases, the J end lost 4 bases, and 9 bases lay between the germline ends. The germline V gene has CDR1 SGHTA and CDR2 FQGNSA. The CDR3 coding sequence is TGTGCCAGCAGCTTAGCCCGGGATTTAGAGACCCAGTACTTC. As protein: CASSLARDLETQYF.

The chain combines TRBV30 with TRBJ2-7; 12 bases line up with TRBD2. Germline V CDR1 and CDR2: GTSNPN, SVGIG (reference sequence). The CDR3 runs to 16 residues. The V gene end was trimmed by 1 base and the J gene end by 0 bases; junction bases not matched to a gene: 4. The CDR3 DNA sequence: TGTGCCTGGAGTGGGCTAGCGGGGGGGGCCTCCTACGAGCAGTACTTC. Residues: CAWSGLAGGASYEQYF.

The rearrangement uses TRBV27 and TRBJ2-1, with D tentatively TRBD1 (6 bases). This CDR3 region has 14 residues. V shed 4 bases and J shed 9 bases, with 16 bases lying between them. Germline CDR1 is MNHEY and CDR2 is SMNVEV (reference sequence). In nucleotides, the CDR3 is TGTGCCAGCAGTTCGAGACAGGTCTGGGGTGAGCAGTTCTTC. The encoded protein is CASSSRQVWGEQFF.

CDR3 sequence: CASTASGRERETQYF. CDR3 in DNA: TGTGCCAGCACCGCTAGCGGGAGGGAGAGGGAGACCCAGTACTTC. The V gene is TRBV7-2, the J gene TRBJ2-5; 12 nucleotides match TRBD2. The CDR3 has 15 residues. V lost 7 bases, J lost 5 bases, and 8 bases stayed unmatched. Germline CDR1 SGHTA, CDR2 FQGNSA.

The chain couples TRBV6-4 to TRBJ2-1; 11 bases fit TRBD2. The CDR3 runs to 15 residues. V lost 2 bases, J lost 8 bases, and 5 bases stayed unmatched. Germline loops: CDR1 MRHNA, CDR2 SNTAGT. The CDR3 coding sequence is TGTGCCAGCAGTGACCGACTAGCGGGGTGGGATGAGCAGTTCTTC. Amino acids: CASSDRLAGWDEQFF.

The rearrangement uses TRBV7-8 and TRBJ1-3; the D is unclear. Germline assignment: CDR1 SGHVS and CDR2 FQNEAQ. V was shortened by 0 bases and J by 0 bases, with 12 bases between the two germline ends. The CDR3 sequence is 17 residues long. Written as DNA, the CDR3 is TGTGCCAGCAGCTTAGCATTGGCGGGGATCTCTGGAAACACCATATATTTT. Its protein product is CASSLALAGISGNTIYF.

The CDR3 region is CASSFVSPGTDTQYF. The CDR3 DNA is TGTGCCAGCAGCTTCGTGTCCCCGGGCACAGATACGCAGTATTTT. This chain connects TRBV7-9 to TRBJ2-3; D ambiguous. From germline, CDR1 is SEHNR and CDR2 FQNEAQ (reference sequence). This CDR3 is 15 amino acids long. The V end was cut by 3 bases, the J end by 1 base, with 11 bases between. The whole variable domain, filled in from reference TRBV7-9 and TRBJ2-3, reads DTGVSQNPRHKITKRGQNVTFRCDPISEHNRLYWYRQTLGQGPEFLTYFQNEAQLEKSRLLSDRFSAERPKGSFSTLEIQRTEQGDSAMYLCASSFVSPGTDTQYFGPGTRLTVL.

As DNA, the CDR3 is TGTGCCAGCAGCACGGGGGTCACAGATACGCAGTATTTT. It translates to CASSTGVTDTQYF. The chain has TRBV7-2 and TRBJ2-3, with D possibly matching TRBD2 (6 bases). V lost 5 bases and J 2 bases, leaving 8 bases between the germline ends. The germline V gene has CDR1 SGHTA and CDR2 FQGNSA. The CDR3 spans 13 residues. The entire variable domain, with the rest obtained from reference TRBV7-2 and TRBJ2-3, is as follows: GAGVSQSPSNKVTEKGKDVELRCDPISGHTALYWYRQSLGQGLEFLIYFQGNSAPDKSGLPSDRFSAERTGGSVSTLTIQRTQQEDSAVYLCASSTGVTDTQYFGPGTRLTVL.

This chain uses TRBV7-9 with TRBJ2-7; TRBD1 matches 9 bases. There are 12 residues in the CDR3. Per germline, CDR1 SEHNR and CDR2 FQNEAQ (reference sequence). Trimming at V came to 8 bases and at J to 1 base, leaving 0 bases not matched to a gene. The CDR3 DNA follows: TGTGCCAGCGGGACAGGGTCCTACGAGCAGTACTTC. Protein: CASGTGSYEQYF.

V is TRBV7-8 and J is TRBJ2-1; possible D gene TRBD1, 6 bases. CDR1 is SGHVS and CDR2 is FQNEAQ in the germline V gene. This CDR3 is built from 16 residues. Trimming took off 3 bases at V and 0 bases at J, with 12 bases between the two ends. CDR3 loop: CASSFVQGSSYNEQFF. CDR3 nucleotides: TGTGCCAGCAGCTTCGTCCAGGGGAGCTCCTACAATGAGCAGTTCTTC.

V is TRBV7-2 and J is TRBJ2-3; 9 bases are a match to TRBD2. The germline CDR1 and CDR2 sequences are SGHTA and FQGNSA. V dropped 4 bases and J dropped 7; count of bases not matched to a gene: 12. The CDR3 has 16 amino acids. The CDR3 region is CASSYGGTSLRYTQYF. The CDR3 DNA follows: TGTGCCAGCAGCTACGGAGGGACTAGCCTTCGATATACGCAGTATTTT.

The gene calls are TRBV5-1 and TRBJ2-1; D is unresolved. This CDR3 is built from 11 residues. Trimming stripped 7 bases from V and 4 bases from J, with 6 bases between. Germline CDR1 reads SGHRS; CDR2 reads YFSETQ. In DNA, the CDR3 is TGCGCCAGCGGCCAATACAATGAGCAGTTCTTC. It encodes CASGQYNEQFF.

This clone was found once. The chain is built from TRBV7-9 and TRBJ2-3; D might be TRBD2 (6 bases). Germline loops: CDR1 SEHNR, CDR2 FQNEAQ (reference sequence). V was cut by 5 bases and J by 2 bases, with 14 bases left in between. The CDR3 loop spans 15 amino acids. CDR3 in DNA: TGTGCCAGCAGCCTCACTAGCCCAATCACAGATACGCAGTATTTT. This translates into CASSLTSPITDTQYF.

J is TRBJ2-1 and V is TRBV18; D ambiguous. The V end lost 0 bases, the J end lost 6 bases, and 6 bases lay between the germline ends. This CDR3 has 13 residues. The germline V gene has CDR1 KGHSH and CDR2 LQKENI. The CDR3 is CASSPPSSNEQFF. CDR3 in DNA: TGTGCCAGCTCACCACCGTCTAGCAATGAGCAGTTCTTC.

V is TRBV30 and J is TRBJ2-7; 10 nucleotides line up with TRBD2. Germline CDR1 reads GTSNPN; CDR2 reads SVGIG (reference sequence). This CDR3 is built from 15 residues. Unmatched junction bases numbered 5, after V lost 2 bases and J lost 1 base. The CDR3 DNA reads TGTGCCTGGAGTCCCCTAGCGGGGGTGTCCTACGAGCAGTACTTC. Its protein is CAWSPLAGVSYEQYF. The complete variable domain, with remaining parts taken from reference TRBV30 and TRBJ2-7, reads SQTIHQWPATLVQPVGSPLSLECTVEGTSNPNLYWYRQAAGRGLQLLFYSVGIGQISSEVPQNLSASRPQDRQFILSSKKLLLSDSGFYLCAWSPLAGVSYEQYFGPGTRLTVT.

This clone showed up just a few times. The V gene is TRBV30, the J gene TRBJ1-3; D call uncertain. The germline CDR1 and CDR2 sequences are GTSNPN and SVGIG (reference sequence). V gave up 2 bases and J gave up 0 bases, with 8 bases separating them. The CDR3 has 14 residues. CDR3 DNA sequence: TGTGCCTGGAGTTTCCTTAACTCTGGAAACACCATATATTTT. It translates to CAWSFLNSGNTIYF.

The gene calls are TRBV5-1 and TRBJ2-5, with a possible D match to TRBD1 (6 bases). Trimming stripped 0 bases from V and 5 bases from J, with 11 bases between. The CDR3 contains 14 residues. Germline V gene data show CDR1 as SGHRS and CDR2 as YFSETQ. For the CDR3, the DNA is TGCGCCAGCAGCTTGGCTGGGGGCGCGGAGACCCAGTACTTC. It is translated as CASSLAGGAETQYF.

The V and J genes are TRBV2 and TRBJ2-4, with TRBD2 matching 7 bases. V was pared by 4 bases and J by 11 bases, with 5 bases of the junction left unmatched. This CDR3 has 12 residues. In germline, CDR1 is SNHLY, CDR2 FYNNEI. The CDR3 region is CASSVGEGLQYF. The CDR3 DNA is TGTGCCAGCAGTGTAGGGGAGGGACTTCAGTACTTC.

For the CDR3, the DNA is TGTGCCAGTGGGACAGGCGGTGAGTGGTCCCAGTACTTC. Its protein is CASGTGGEWSQYF. V gene TRBV19 combines with J gene TRBJ2-5, with TRBD1 matching over 8 bases. The CDR3 consists of 13 residues. The trim removed 8 bases at V and 9 bases at J, leaving 11 bases unmatched. Germline V gene data show CDR1 as LNHDA and CDR2 as SQIVND (reference sequence). The whole variable domain, filled in from reference TRBV19 and TRBJ2-5, reads DGGITQSPKYLFRKEGQNVTLSCEQNLNHDAMYWYRQDPGQGLRLIYYSQIVNDFQKGDIAEGYSVSREKKESFPLTVTSAQKNPTAFYLCASGTGGEWSQYFGPGTRLLVL.

The chain recombines TRBV5-1 with TRBJ2-1, with 10 bases aligning to TRBD2. From germline, CDR1 is SGHRS and CDR2 YFSETQ. After removal of 4 bases from V and 0 bases from J, the junction contained 10 bases not matched to a gene. The CDR3 loop spans 18 amino acids. CDR3 DNA: TGCGCCAGCAGCCCCCGGCTAGCGGGAGAAGCCTCCTACAATGAGCAGTTCTTC. It is translated as CASSPRLAGEASYNEQFF.

The chain carries TRBV10-2 and TRBJ2-1; 12 nucleotides agree with TRBD2. This CDR3 comprises 15 residues. V trimming: 7 bases; J trimming: 6 bases; junction bases outside the gene matches: 7. Germline CDR1 and CDR2: WSHSY and SAAADI. This chain's CDR3 is CASILAGGPPNEQFF. The CDR3 nucleotides are TGCGCCAGCATTCTAGCGGGAGGGCCTCCCAATGAGCAGTTCTTC.

The chain joins TRBV7-3 to TRBJ1-1; 12 positions agree with TRBD1. The CDR3 sequence is 15 residues long. Losses at the gene ends were 4 bases for V and 5 bases for J; bases not matched to a gene: 5. Germline CDR1 and CDR2: SGHTA and FQGTGA. In DNA, the CDR3 is TGTGCCAGCAGCTCGGGACAGGGGGCAGGGACTGAAGCTTTCTTT. It yields the protein CASSSGQGAGTEAFF.

The count of this clone is one. The J gene is TRBJ2-5, the V gene TRBV29-1; D may be TRBD2 (7 bases). Germline V gene sequence: CDR1 SQVTM, CDR2 ANQGSEA. The V gene lost 1 base and the J gene lost 11 bases, with 14 bases spanning the gap. The CDR3 totals 12 residues. This CDR3 is CSVEGGGHSQYF. For the CDR3, the DNA is TGCAGCGTTGAAGGCGGGGGACACAGTCAGTACTTC. Using reference TRBV29-1 and TRBJ2-5 for the parts outside the CDR3, the full variable domain is SAVISQKPSRDICQRGTSLTIQCQVDSQVTMMFWYRQQPGQSLTLIATANQGSEATYESGFVIDKFPISRPNLTFSTLTVSNMSPEDSSIYLCSVEGGGHSQYFGPGTRLLVL.

V and J are TRBV7-6 and TRBJ1-4, with 7 bases aligning to TRBD1. There are 15 residues in the CDR3. In germline, CDR1 is SGHVS, CDR2 FNYEAQ. With V trimmed by 3 bases and J by 0 bases, 1 base remained unmatched. In DNA, the CDR3 is TGTGCCAGCAGCTTCGGGACAGCAACTAATGAAAAACTGTTTTTT. Translated: CASSFGTATNEKLFF.

The chain is built from TRBV28 and TRBJ2-3; D perhaps matches TRBD2 (6 bases). CDR3 length equals 18 residues. V was clipped by 5 bases and J by 0 bases, with 21 bases between them. Germline CDR1 reads MDHEN; CDR2 reads SYDVKM. The CDR3 protein is CASSTPHGGRGSTDTQYF. The CDR3 DNA is TGTGCCAGCAGTACCCCACACGGCGGGCGGGGCAGCACAGATACGCAGTATTTT.

CDR3 loop: CASSFFGESTEAFF. Written as DNA, the CDR3 is TGCGCCAGCAGCTTTTTCGGGGAAAGCACTGAAGCTTTCTTT. The chain joins TRBV5-1 to TRBJ1-1; D is ambiguous. Per the germline V gene, CDR1 is SGHRS and CDR2 is YFSETQ. V was cut by 2 bases and J by 4 bases, with 12 bases left in between. This CDR3 is built from 14 residues.